These 25 T cell receptor beta chains were sequenced from one sample in a study of T cells in Graves' hyperthyroidism and ophthalmopathy. Regions amplified from RNA transcripts were the TCR beta CDR3 regions. The primer set for the first-round RT-PCR of the TCR CDR3 was HTBI. TCRdb fed the multiplex PCR reads into MiXCR, producing one record per CDR3 protein. This table holds a few hundred thousand distinct CDR3 sequences, roughly 15% found once. The sample consisted of blood. The receptors here all came from a woman in her 30s with Graves' ophthalmopathy.

The sample holds a few counts of this clonotype. The chain has TRBV11-3 and TRBJ2-7; 8 bases agree with TRBD1. The germline gives CDR1 SGHNT, CDR2 YENEEA. The CDR3 consists of 14 residues. J was trimmed by 5 bases and V by 5 bases; bases with no gene match: 8. CDR3 sequence reads: CASSPRTGRHEQYF. CDR3 nucleotide sequence: TGTGCCAGCAGCCCGCGGACAGGGCGGCACGAGCAGTACTTC.

The rearrangement uses TRBV29-1 and TRBJ2-6, with D unresolved. The V end lost 5 bases, the J end lost 1 base, and 12 bases lay between the germline ends. Germline assignment: CDR1 SQVTM and CDR2 ANQGSEA. CDR3 length equals 15 residues. The CDR3 here is CSVLSWGSGANVLTF. The CDR3 DNA follows: TGCAGCGTTCTGAGCTGGGGATCTGGGGCCAACGTCCTGACTTTC.

This clonotype was seen repeatedly, ten times or more. V gene TRBV28 combines with J gene TRBJ2-1; TRBD1 agrees at 9 bases. Germline V gene sequence: CDR1 MDHEN, CDR2 SYDVKM. This CDR3 has 16 amino acids. Trimming cost V 6 bases and J 7 bases; bases outside gene matches: 13. The chain's CDR3 is CASRTPGTGFLNEQFF. CDR3 in DNA: TGTGCCAGCAGGACCCCGGGGACAGGGTTTCTGAATGAGCAGTTCTTC. Complete variable domain (other parts from reference TRBV28 and TRBJ2-1): DVKVTQSSRYLVKRTGEKVFLECVQDMDHENMFWYRQDPGLGLRLIYFSYDVKMKEKGDIPEGYSVSREKKERFSLILESASTNQTSMYLCASRTPGTGFLNEQFFGPGTRLTVL.

In its sample, this clonotype was seen many times. The chain couples TRBV6-1 to TRBJ1-6; 7 bases are shared with TRBD1. The CDR3 is 13 residues long. Germline V CDR1 and CDR2: MNHNS, SASEGT. V dropped 8 bases and J dropped 6; count of bases not matched to a gene: 4. CDR3 amino acids: CASHRGSNSPLHF. DNA for the CDR3: TGTGCCAGCCACAGGGGAAGTAATTCACCCCTCCACTTT.

This clonotype was detected many times. The chain uses TRBV12-3 or TRBV12-4 and TRBJ2-1, with D tentatively TRBD2 (5 bases). V dropped 1 base and J dropped 7 bases, with 8 bases sitting between them. The CDR3 has 13 residues. The CDR3 nucleotides are TGTGCCAGCAGTTTAGGGCGGACTAATGAGCAGTTCTTC. This encodes CASSLGRTNEQFF.

The chain joins TRBV19 to TRBJ1-4, with TRBD1 matching 7 bases. The CDR3 covers 13 residues. Germline V CDR1 and CDR2: LNHDA, SQIVND (reference sequence). The trim removed 10 bases at V and 6 bases at J, leaving 8 bases unmatched. CDR3 in amino acids: CATRDSTYEKLFF. DNA for the CDR3: TGTGCCACCCGGGACAGTACTTATGAAAAACTGTTTTTT.

The gene calls are TRBV6-1 and TRBJ2-7; 7 nucleotides agree with TRBD1. The V segment lost 4 bases and the J segment 3 bases; nucleotides outside the gene matches: 3. In germline, CDR1 is MNHNS, CDR2 SASEGT. The CDR3 has 13 residues. CDR3: CASSVDRFYEQYF. CDR3 DNA: TGTGCCAGCAGTGTGGACAGGTTCTACGAGCAGTACTTC.

The chain couples TRBV12-3 or TRBV12-4 to TRBJ2-1; 16 bases fit TRBD2. The CDR3 consists of 19 residues. J was trimmed by 6 bases and V by 5 bases; bases with no gene match: 13. The CDR3 DNA reads TGTGCCAGCAGTAGACAGGGCCCCGGGACTAGCGGGGGGGCCAATGAGCAGTTCTTC. Its protein product is CASSRQGPGTSGGANEQFF.

This clonotype was observed a handful of times. The chain is built from TRBV6-1 and TRBJ2-7, with D unresolved. The CDR3 consists of 16 residues. Germline CDR1 is MNHNS and CDR2 is SASEGT. V lost 9 bases to trimming and J lost 5 bases, with 26 bases between them. The CDR3 is CARLYRPGPRPHEQYF. CDR3 nucleotide sequence: TGTGCCAGGCTATACCGACCGGGCCCCAGGCCCCACGAGCAGTACTTC.

This clonotype has at least ten counts. The chain links TRBV12-3 or TRBV12-4 to TRBJ2-3; D might be TRBD2 (5 bases). V was cut by 6 bases and J by 8 bases, with 15 bases left in between. CDR3 length: 13 amino acids. The CDR3 here is CASRTYAEGTQYF. The CDR3 DNA reads as TGTGCCAGCAGGACCTACGCCGAGGGTACGCAGTATTTT.

The rearrangement uses TRBV27 and TRBJ1-5, with D possibly matching TRBD1 (6 bases). Looked up from germline, CDR1 is MNHEY and CDR2 is SMNVEV (reference sequence). The CDR3 is 13 amino acids. Trimming removed 5 bases from V and 9 bases from J, with 14 bases in between. This CDR3 reads CASSVTGIAPQHF. The DNA of the CDR3 is TGTGCCAGCAGTGTCACAGGGATTGCGCCCCAGCATTTT.

This clonotype was counted many times. V and J are TRBV2 and TRBJ1-4; unclear D gene. V was shortened by 6 bases and J by 4 bases, with 3 bases between the two germline ends. This CDR3 has 11 residues. Germline lookup yields CDR1 SNHLY and CDR2 FYNNEI. This CDR3 reads CASSDNEKLFF. The CDR3 nucleotides read TGTGCCAGCAGCGATAATGAAAAACTGTTTTTT.

This clonotype appeared many times. The chain joins TRBV12-5 to TRBJ1-2, with TRBD1 identical over 9 bases. V shed 5 bases, J shed 7 bases, and the junction held 11 bases outside the gene matches. CDR1 and CDR2 (germline): LGHNT, FRNRAP. The CDR3 covers 15 residues. The CDR3 DNA is TGTGCTAGTGGTGTCGCCGGGACAGGGAAAAGTGGCTACACCTTC. It codes for CASGVAGTGKSGYTF. The full variable domain, its missing parts supplied by reference TRBV12-5 and TRBJ1-2, is DARVTQTPRHKVTEMGQEVTMRCQPILGHNTVFWYRQTMMQGLELLAYFRNRAPLDDSGMPKDRFSAEMPDATLATLKIQPSEPRDSAVYFCASGVAGTGKSGYTFGSGTRLTVV.

This clonotype was observed many times. The gene calls are TRBV7-6 and TRBJ1-6; maybe TRBD1 (5 bases). The CDR3 is 16 residues long. Germline V CDR1 and CDR2: SGHVS, FNYEAQ. The V end was cut by 0 bases, the J end by 10 bases, with 16 bases between. The CDR3 region is CASSLAEEGLGSPLHF. CDR3 coding DNA: TGTGCCAGCAGCTTAGCCGAGGAGGGGCTGGGGTCACCCCTCCACTTT.

This clonotype was detected ten times or more. V and J are TRBV20-1 and TRBJ2-7, with 7 bases aligning to TRBD2. Trimming at V came to 5 bases and at J to 6 bases, leaving 16 bases not matched to a gene. Per germline, CDR1 DFQATT and CDR2 SNEGSKA (reference sequence). This CDR3 contains 15 residues. The DNA for the CDR3 is TGCAGTGCTCCCAATAGACTAGCATCCCGTGGCGAGCAGTACTTC. Its translation is CSAPNRLASRGEQYF.

This clonotype was counted many times. The chain carries TRBV2 and TRBJ2-2; 7 nucleotides align to TRBD1. The junction had 7 bases not matched to a gene; V was cut back by 5 bases and J by 4 bases. Germline-derived CDR1 and CDR2 are SNHLY and FYNNEI. The CDR3 extends over 15 amino acids. CDR3 region: CASSTRTGVTGELFF. The DNA for the CDR3 is TGTGCCAGCAGTACAAGGACAGGAGTCACCGGGGAGCTGTTTTTT.

This clonotype turned up a few times. The V and J genes are TRBV29-1 and TRBJ2-3; D call uncertain. This CDR3 has 13 amino acids. Germline V gene lookup returns CDR1 SQVTM and CDR2 ANQGSEA. V was cut by 5 bases and J by 5 bases, with 14 bases left in between. CDR3 residues: CSVLPSWIDTQYF. The DNA of the CDR3 is TGCAGCGTTCTTCCGAGCTGGATAGATACGCAGTATTTT.

This clonotype was seen repeatedly, ten times or more. The J gene is TRBJ1-1, the V gene TRBV12-3 or TRBV12-4; 11 bases are shared with TRBD1. The ends lost 5 bases at V and 4 bases at J; junction bases unmatched: 9. The CDR3 contains 16 residues. CDR3 in DNA: TGTGCCAGCAGTCCAGTAGCCGGGACAGGGGGCACTGAAGCTTTCTTT. Translation: CASSPVAGTGGTEAFF.

V gene TRBV28 combines with J gene TRBJ2-1, with 16 nucleotides matching TRBD2. The CDR3 has 18 residues. The germline V gene has CDR1 MDHEN and CDR2 SYDVKM. The junction had 4 bases not matched to a gene; V was cut back by 5 bases and J by 0 bases. The CDR3 protein is CASSPGTSGGASYNEQFF. CDR3 coding DNA: TGTGCCAGCAGTCCCGGGACTAGCGGGGGGGCCTCCTACAATGAGCAGTTCTTC.

This clonotype was observed at least ten times. This chain links TRBV30 with TRBJ2-7; D perhaps matches TRBD1 (6 bases). The CDR3 consists of 12 residues. Germline V gives CDR1 GTSNPN, CDR2 SVGIG (reference sequence). Trimming removed 3 bases from V and 5 bases from J, with 11 bases in between. The chain's CDR3 is CAWRPSGDEQYF. The CDR3 DNA follows: TGTGCCTGGAGGCCATCAGGGGACGAGCAGTACTTC.

On this clonotype: A read error may be the cause here, since a much bigger clone is one base away. The chain has TRBV5-1 and TRBJ2-7, with D perhaps TRBD2 (5 bases). Germline CDR1 SGHRS, CDR2 YFSETQ. The length of the CDR3 is 14 residues. CDR3 amino acids: CASSLGSSPYGQYF. DNA of the CDR3: TGCGCCAGCAGCTTGGGGTCTAGCCCCTACGGGCAGTACTTC. The whole variable domain, filled in from reference TRBV5-1 and TRBJ2-7, reads KAGVTQTPRYLIKTRGQQVTLSCSPISGHRSVSWYQQTPGQGLQFLFEYFSETQRNKGNFPGRFSGRQFSNSRSEMNVSTLELGDSALYLCASSLGSSPYGQYFGPGTRLTVT.

This rearrangement joins TRBV19 to TRBJ2-4; no definite D call. This CDR3 comprises 15 residues. Between the trimmed V and J ends, which lost 8 bases and 0 bases, there was a span of 14 bases. Per the germline V gene, CDR1 is LNHDA and CDR2 is SQIVND (reference sequence). CDR3 region: CASSVEILAKNIQYF. In DNA, the CDR3 is TGTGCCAGTTCCGTGGAAATACTAGCCAAAAACATTCAGTACTTC.

This clonotype has a handful of counts. The chain couples TRBV14 to TRBJ2-2; D is unresolved. This CDR3 region has 15 residues. Trimming left V 4 bases short and J 7 bases short, with 16 bases between. From germline, CDR1 is SGHDN and CDR2 FVKESK. The CDR3 protein is CASSPQGFRIGELFF. DNA of the CDR3: TGTGCCAGCAGCCCGCAAGGTTTTCGAATCGGGGAGCTGTTTTTT.

This clonotype was found many times. This rearrangement joins TRBV27 to TRBJ2-7, with D possibly matching TRBD1 (5 bases). Trimming took 3 bases from V and 5 from J, leaving 11 bases between them. Germline CDR1 MNHEY, CDR2 SMNVEV (reference sequence). The CDR3 covers 13 residues. The CDR3 spells CASSFTTVHEQYF. The CDR3 region has the DNA TGTGCCAGCAGTTTCACGACAGTACACGAGCAGTACTTC.

Many counts were recorded for this clonotype. The rearrangement uses TRBV2 and TRBJ1-2; unclear D gene. The CDR3 loop spans 13 amino acids. V lost 7 bases, J lost 4 bases, and 13 bases lay in between. The germline V gene has CDR1 SNHLY and CDR2 FYNNEI. The CDR3 loop is CASKGPEGYGYTF. The CDR3 DNA reads as TGTGCCAGCAAGGGCCCGGAGGGCTATGGCTACACCTTC.